The rows below give T cell receptor beta chains drawn from one sample of a study of monozygotic twins with inflammatory bowel disease. Using the 5' RACE reads, TCRdb records one entry per CDR3 protein without DNA. Its table lists 300,000 to 350,000 distinct CDR3 sequences. The specimen sequenced was blood. Receptors originate from a human donor with ulcerative colitis or Crohn's disease, or a healthy co-twin of an affected twin (not recorded which). Both conserved end residues are part of each CDR3.

j_call	v_call	cdr3_aa
TRBJ1-5	TRBV2	CASRGTPVNQPQHF
TRBJ1-1	TRBV15	CATSSRFDTEAFF
TRBJ2-5	TRBV12-3/TRBV12-4	CASSFGGTKIETQYF
TRBJ2-7	TRBV18	CASSFSASVDEQYF
TRBJ1-5	TRBV18	CASSPRDLNGGNQPQHF
TRBJ2-5	TRBV7-7	CASSQGHRQETQYF
TRBJ2-5	TRBV28	CASSFIAGETQYF
TRBJ2-2	TRBV5-5	CASSLGTGWELFF
TRBJ2-7	TRBV20-1	CSASGQGSYEQYF
TRBJ1-1	TRBV4-1	CASSGRNSNTEAFF
TRBJ1-4	TRBV28	CASSPGRPSEKLFF
TRBJ1-5	TRBV10-2	CASRELGGNNQPQHF
TRBJ2-7	TRBV7-2	CASSFLGRDPHEQYF
TRBJ2-7	TRBV11-1	CASSQDGNGSQNSYEQYF
TRBJ2-7	TRBV12-3/TRBV12-4	CASSARDSMGEQYF
TRBJ2-2	TRBV28	CASSDGGSTGELFF
TRBJ1-5	TRBV7-2	CASSAGHLGGTSQHF
TRBJ2-7	TRBV7-9	CASSLNQFGQYF
TRBJ1-2	TRBV12-3/TRBV12-4	CASSSSGHGYTF
TRBJ1-2	TRBV9	CASSVESGANYGYTF